Included here is one T cell receptor (beta chain) sequence, with context. The antigen is unknown. Other DNA sequences of this sample code for an identical CDR3. These data belong to a study of OX40 agonist ivuxolimab in advanced cancers. Study observations and caveats: Relative to CD4+, CD8+ T cells held more expanded clones on average.

Sequenced by immunoSEQ multiplex PCR; TCRdb stores in-frame clones only, minus some. The repertoire has fewer than 13,000 clones, over 65% of them found once; the top ten carry less than 25%. Trimming removed 5 bases from V and 0 bases from J, with 8 bases in between. Germline V gene sequence: CDR1 MNHEY, CDR2 SMNVEV (reference sequence). The length of the CDR3 is 14 residues. Sequencing used CD4+ or CD8+ T cells sorted from blood, obtained in a trial of the OX40 agonist ivuxolimab. The sequence was collected from an adult with an advanced solid tumor such as melanoma, head and neck, liver or kidney cancer. The gene calls are TRBV27 and TRBJ1-5; no clear D gene. CDR3 loop: CASSHRDSNQPQHF. In DNA, the CDR3 is TGTGCCAGCAGTCACCGAGATAGCAATCAGCCCCAGCATTTT.